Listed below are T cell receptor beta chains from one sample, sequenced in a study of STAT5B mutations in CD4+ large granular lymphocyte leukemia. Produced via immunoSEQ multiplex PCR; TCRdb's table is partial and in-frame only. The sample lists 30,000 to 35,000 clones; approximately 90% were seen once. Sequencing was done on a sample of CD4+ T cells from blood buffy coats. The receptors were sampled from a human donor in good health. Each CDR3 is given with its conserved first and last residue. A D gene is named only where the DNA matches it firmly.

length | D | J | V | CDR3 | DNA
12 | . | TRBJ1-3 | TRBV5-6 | CASSLESGTLYF | TGTGCCAGCAGCTTGGAGTCAGGGACCTTATATTTT
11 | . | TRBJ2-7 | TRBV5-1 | CASSLAGEQYF | TGCGCCAGCAGCTTAGCAGGCGAGCAGTACTTC
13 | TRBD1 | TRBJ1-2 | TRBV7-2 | CASSVGQGEGYTF | TGTGCCAGCAGCGTGGGACAGGGAGAAGGCTACACCTTC
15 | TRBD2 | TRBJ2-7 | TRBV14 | CASSQLLAGNYEQYF | TGTGCCAGCAGCCAACTCCTAGCGGGAAACTACGAGCAGTACTTC
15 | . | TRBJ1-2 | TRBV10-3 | CAISESGRGYDGYTF | TGTGCCATCAGTGAGTCGGGAAGGGGGTACGATGGCTACACCTTC
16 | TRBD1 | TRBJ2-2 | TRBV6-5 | CASSYGTGVYTGELFF | TGTGCCAGCAGTTATGGGACAGGGGTTTACACCGGGGAGCTGTTTTTT
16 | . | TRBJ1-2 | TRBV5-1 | CASSLAVNLVLGGYTF | TGCGCCAGCAGCTTGGCCGTCAACCTGGTTCTAGGGGGCTACACCTTC
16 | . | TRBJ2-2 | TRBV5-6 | CASSILTGRLTGELFF | TGTGCCAGCAGCATCCTGACAGGCCGGCTCACCGGGGAGCTGTTTTTT
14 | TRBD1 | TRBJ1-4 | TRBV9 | CASGTGNQNEKLFF | TGTGCCAGCGGGACAGGGAATCAGAATGAAAAACTGTTTTTT
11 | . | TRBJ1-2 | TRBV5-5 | CASWAAYGYTF | TGTGCCAGCTGGGCCGCATATGGCTACACCTTC
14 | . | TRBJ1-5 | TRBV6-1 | CASAEGWGNQPQHF | TGTGCCAGCGCCGAAGGGTGGGGCAATCAGCCCCAGCATTTT
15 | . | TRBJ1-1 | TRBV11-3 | CASSSPQGRGTEAFF | TGTGCCAGCAGCTCCCCTCAGGGGAGAGGGACTGAAGCTTTCTTT
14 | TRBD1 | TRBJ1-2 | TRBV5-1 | CASSPQGQRDGYTF | TGCGCCAGCAGCCCCCAGGGACAGAGAGATGGCTACACCTTC
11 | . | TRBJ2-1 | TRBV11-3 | CASSYDNEQFF | TGTGCCAGCAGCTACGACAATGAGCAGTTCTTC
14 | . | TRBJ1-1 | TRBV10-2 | CASSDFVTVIEAFF | TGCGCCAGCAGTGACTTTGTGACGGTAATAGAAGCTTTCTTT
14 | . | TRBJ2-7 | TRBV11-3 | CASSPQGSSYEQYF | TGTGCCAGCAGCCCTCAGGGGAGCTCCTACGAGCAGTACTTC
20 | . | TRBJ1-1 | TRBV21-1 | CASSKFRLKILTDGKAEAFF | TGTGCCAGCAGCAAATTCCGACTAAAGATCCTGACAGACGGGAAGGCTGAAGCTTTCTTT
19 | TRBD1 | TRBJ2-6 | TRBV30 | CAWSPLRYRGVRGANVLTF | TGTGCCTGGAGTCCCCTACGCTACAGGGGAGTAAGAGGGGCCAACGTCCTGACTTTC